The rows below give T cell receptor beta chains drawn from one sample of a study of resident and recirculating memory T cells in vitiligo. Clones were read by immunoSEQ multiplex PCR, and TCRdb kept only the in-frame ones, dropping some. The table has roughly 42,000 clones, roughly 91% seen once; the top ten hold more than 3.5%. What was sequenced was blood. These receptors came from a male donor with vitiligo. CDR3s include the opening cysteine and the closing phenylalanine or tryptophan. A D gene is named only where the DNA matches it firmly. Rows may omit the clone size; those that give it use once, few, many or a size class.

clone size: -
J gene: TRBJ1-1
D gene: -
CDR3 length: 14
V gene: TRBV19
CDR3 protein: CATEITDGTSRAFF
CDR3 DNA: TGTGCCACCGAGATTACGGATGGGACAAGTAGAGCTTTCTTT

clone size: -
J gene: TRBJ2-3
D gene: TRBD2
CDR3 length: 17
V gene: TRBV7-7
CDR3 protein: CASSATLAGPRPGTQYF
CDR3 DNA: TGTGCTAGCAGCGCCACTCTAGCGGGCCCGCGACCCGGTACGCAGTATTTT

clone size: -
J gene: TRBJ2-7
D gene: -
CDR3 length: 15
V gene: TRBV5-1
CDR3 protein: CASSLGELIGGEQYF
CDR3 DNA: TGCGCCAGCAGCTTGGGAGAATTGATCGGGGGCGAGCAGTACTTC

clone size: once
J gene: TRBJ2-1
D gene: -
CDR3 length: 12
V gene: TRBV19
CDR3 protein: CASIGGGNEQFF
CDR3 DNA: TGTGCCAGTATTGGGGGAGGCAATGAGCAGTTCTTC

clone size: -
J gene: TRBJ1-4
D gene: -
CDR3 length: 15
V gene: TRBV9
CDR3 protein: CASSAFQGPNEKLFF
CDR3 DNA: TGTGCCAGCAGCGCTTTTCAGGGTCCTAATGAAAAACTGTTTTTT

clone size: -
J gene: TRBJ1-4
D gene: TRBD1
CDR3 length: 20
V gene: TRBV19
CDR3 protein: CASSDLGQGNVGPTNEKLFF
CDR3 DNA: TGTGCCAGTAGTGATCTGGGACAGGGGAACGTAGGACCAACTAATGAAAAACTGTTTTTT

clone size: -
J gene: TRBJ2-5
D gene: -
CDR3 length: 13
V gene: TRBV7-2
CDR3 protein: CASSFRRQETQYF
CDR3 DNA: TGTGCCAGCAGCTTTAGGCGGCAAGAGACCCAGTACTTC

clone size: -
J gene: TRBJ2-1
D gene: -
CDR3 length: 12
V gene: TRBV6-5
CDR3 protein: CASRAGHNEQFF
CDR3 DNA: TGTGCCAGCAGAGCGGGTCACAATGAGCAGTTCTTC

clone size: few
J gene: TRBJ1-2
D gene: TRBD1
CDR3 length: 17
V gene: TRBV4-2
CDR3 protein: CASSQGSGQGGFGGYTF
CDR3 DNA: TGTGCCAGCAGCCAAGGCAGTGGACAGGGGGGTTTTGGTGGCTACACCTTC

clone size: -
J gene: TRBJ2-1
D gene: TRBD2
CDR3 length: 15
V gene: TRBV5-1
CDR3 protein: CASSLPSGGYNEQFF
CDR3 DNA: TGCGCCAGCAGCTTGCCGAGCGGGGGGTACAATGAGCAGTTCTTC

clone size: -
J gene: TRBJ2-3
D gene: TRBD1
CDR3 length: 15
V gene: TRBV5-1
CDR3 protein: CASSGTGTGADTQYF
CDR3 DNA: TGCGCCAGCAGCGGGACCGGGACAGGGGCAGATACGCAGTATTTT

clone size: -
J gene: TRBJ2-6
D gene: -
CDR3 length: 17
V gene: TRBV5-1
CDR3 protein: CASSLDRLTSGANVLTF
CDR3 DNA: TGCGCCAGCAGCTTGGACAGGCTTACCTCTGGGGCCAACGTCCTGACTTTC

clone size: once
J gene: TRBJ2-7
D gene: TRBD1
CDR3 length: 17
V gene: TRBV10-3
CDR3 protein: CATREGQGALGGYEQYF
CDR3 DNA: TGTGCCACCAGGGAGGGACAGGGGGCCCTCGGAGGGTACGAGCAGTACTTC

clone size: once
J gene: TRBJ2-7
D gene: -
CDR3 length: 14
V gene: TRBV6-1
CDR3 protein: CASSVKWGAYEQYF
CDR3 DNA: TGTGCCAGCAGTGTTAAGTGGGGAGCTTACGAGCAGTACTTC

clone size: -
J gene: TRBJ2-3
D gene: -
CDR3 length: 12
V gene: TRBV30
CDR3 protein: CAWVGRTDTQYF
CDR3 DNA: TGTGCCTGGGTGGGCCGCACAGATACGCAGTATTTT

clone size: -
J gene: TRBJ2-2
D gene: TRBD1
CDR3 length: 15
V gene: TRBV7-2
CDR3 protein: CASSLDGQGTGELFF
CDR3 DNA: TGTGCCAGCAGCTTAGATGGACAGGGAACCGGGGAGCTGTTTTTT

clone size: once
J gene: TRBJ1-1
D gene: TRBD1
CDR3 length: 16
V gene: TRBV10-3
CDR3 protein: CAISEPGQGANTEAFF
CDR3 DNA: TGTGCCATCAGTGAGCCCGGACAGGGGGCGAACACTGAAGCTTTCTTT

clone size: -
J gene: TRBJ2-1
D gene: -
CDR3 length: 15
V gene: TRBV11-2
CDR3 protein: CASSLGGTQSNEQFF
CDR3 DNA: TGTGCCAGCAGCTTAGGCGGGACCCAGTCTAATGAGCAGTTCTTC

clone size: -
J gene: TRBJ2-5
D gene: TRBD1
CDR3 length: 14
V gene: TRBV6-5
CDR3 protein: CASSSMTGGLTQYF
CDR3 DNA: TGTGCCAGCAGTTCGATGACAGGGGGGTTGACCCAGTACTTC

clone size: -
J gene: TRBJ2-1
D gene: -
CDR3 length: 13
V gene: TRBV9
CDR3 protein: CASSVAGYNEQFF
CDR3 DNA: TGTGCCAGCAGCGTTGCGGGATACAATGAGCAGTTCTTC

clone size: -
J gene: TRBJ1-1
D gene: TRBD1
CDR3 length: 15
V gene: TRBV6-1
CDR3 protein: CATWDRGSRNTEAFF
CDR3 DNA: TGTGCCACCTGGGACAGGGGGTCGCGAAACACTGAAGCTTTCTTT

clone size: -
J gene: TRBJ1-1
D gene: TRBD1
CDR3 length: 17
V gene: TRBV29-1
CDR3 protein: CSGSPGTGGWSNTEAFF
CDR3 DNA: TGCAGCGGATCGCCAGGAACAGGGGGCTGGAGTAACACTGAAGCTTTCTTT

clone size: -
J gene: TRBJ2-7
D gene: TRBD2
CDR3 length: 15
V gene: TRBV5-1
CDR3 protein: CASGGLAGSTYEQYF
CDR3 DNA: TGCGCCAGCGGGGGATTAGCGGGGTCGACCTACGAGCAGTACTTC

clone size: -
J gene: TRBJ1-1
D gene: -
CDR3 length: 15
V gene: TRBV19
CDR3 protein: CASSIAGAANTEAFF
CDR3 DNA: TGTGCCAGTAGTATAGCGGGAGCTGCAAACACTGAAGCTTTCTTT

clone size: -
J gene: TRBJ1-2
D gene: TRBD1
CDR3 length: 13
V gene: TRBV7-6
CDR3 protein: CASSLDRMGGYTF
CDR3 DNA: TGTGCCAGCAGCTTGGACAGGATGGGTGGCTACACCTTC

clone size: -
J gene: TRBJ2-3
D gene: -
CDR3 length: 16
V gene: TRBV7-8
CDR3 protein: CASSFRRASGTDTQYF
CDR3 DNA: TGTGCCAGCAGCTTTCGGAGGGCTTCGGGAACAGATACGCAGTATTTT

clone size: once
J gene: TRBJ2-3
D gene: TRBD2
CDR3 length: 16
V gene: TRBV7-3
CDR3 protein: CASSRRLAGGQTTQYF
CDR3 DNA: TGTGCCAGCAGCCGACGACTAGCGGGGGGCCAGACGACGCAGTATTTT

clone size: once
J gene: TRBJ2-1
D gene: -
CDR3 length: 15
V gene: TRBV5-4
CDR3 protein: CASSPLDSSYNEQFF
CDR3 DNA: TGTGCCAGCAGCCCCCTCGACTCTTCCTACAATGAGCAGTTCTTC

clone size: -
J gene: TRBJ2-5
D gene: TRBD2
CDR3 length: 14
V gene: TRBV9
CDR3 protein: CASSVGLAGETQYF
CDR3 DNA: TGTGCCAGCAGCGTAGGACTAGCGGGTGAGACCCAGTACTTC

clone size: -
J gene: TRBJ2-3
D gene: -
CDR3 length: 13
V gene: TRBV18
CDR3 protein: CASSEVPEAAQYF
CDR3 DNA: TGTGCCAGCTCCGAAGTCCCCGAGGCCGCGCAGTATTTT

clone size: -
J gene: TRBJ2-5
D gene: -
CDR3 length: 12
V gene: TRBV29-1
CDR3 protein: CSAIGVEETQYF
CDR3 DNA: TGCAGCGCCATAGGGGTCGAAGAGACCCAGTACTTC

clone size: -
J gene: TRBJ1-2
D gene: TRBD1
CDR3 length: 16
V gene: TRBV7-9
CDR3 protein: CASSSAPGTGIYGYTF
CDR3 DNA: TGTGCCAGCAGCTCGGCCCCCGGGACAGGGATTTATGGCTACACCTTC

clone size: -
J gene: TRBJ1-2
D gene: TRBD1
CDR3 length: 13
V gene: TRBV29-1
CDR3 protein: CSVLRDRGYGYTF
CDR3 DNA: TGCAGCGTCCTCCGGGACAGGGGCTATGGCTACACCTTC

clone size: -
J gene: TRBJ2-7
D gene: TRBD1
CDR3 length: 13
V gene: TRBV29-1
CDR3 protein: CSAGTGRGYEQYF
CDR3 DNA: TGCAGCGCGGGGACAGGGAGAGGCTACGAGCAGTACTTC

clone size: once
J gene: TRBJ2-3
D gene: TRBD2
CDR3 length: 15
V gene: TRBV5-1
CDR3 protein: CASSLRTSSTDTQYF
CDR3 DNA: TGCGCCAGCAGCCTACGGACTAGTAGCACAGATACGCAGTATTTT

clone size: -
J gene: TRBJ2-1
D gene: -
CDR3 length: 16
V gene: TRBV6-1
CDR3 protein: CASSGAGGASYNEQFF
CDR3 DNA: TGTGCCAGCAGTGGGGCGGGCGGGGCATCCTACAATGAGCAGTTCTTC

clone size: -
J gene: TRBJ2-2
D gene: -
CDR3 length: 12
V gene: TRBV30
CDR3 protein: CAWSPYTGELFF
CDR3 DNA: TGTGCCTGGAGTCCCTATACCGGGGAGCTGTTTTTT

clone size: -
J gene: TRBJ1-1
D gene: -
CDR3 length: 14
V gene: TRBV4-1
CDR3 protein: CASSQAPGNTEAFF
CDR3 DNA: TGCGCCAGCAGCCAAGCGCCCGGGAACACTGAAGCTTTCTTT

clone size: -
J gene: TRBJ1-1
D gene: -
CDR3 length: 14
V gene: TRBV9
CDR3 protein: CASSGPGANTEAFF
CDR3 DNA: TGTGCCAGCAGCGGACCAGGGGCGAACACTGAAGCTTTCTTT

clone size: -
J gene: TRBJ1-6
D gene: -
CDR3 length: 14
V gene: TRBV18
CDR3 protein: CASSHNREDSPLHF
CDR3 DNA: TGTGCCAGCTCCCATAACCGGGAGGATTCACCCCTCCACTTT

clone size: -
J gene: TRBJ2-5
D gene: -
CDR3 length: 12
V gene: TRBV9
CDR3 protein: CASGEGSETQYF
CDR3 DNA: TGTGCCAGCGGTGAGGGTTCAGAGACCCAGTACTTC

clone size: -
J gene: TRBJ2-1
D gene: TRBD1
CDR3 length: 14
V gene: TRBV30
CDR3 protein: CASTTGAVYNEQFF
CDR3 DNA: TGTGCCAGCACCACAGGGGCTGTCTACAATGAGCAGTTCTTC

clone size: -
J gene: TRBJ1-5
D gene: TRBD1
CDR3 length: 15
V gene: TRBV19
CDR3 protein: CASSPDRGPDQPQHF
CDR3 DNA: TGTGCCAGTAGTCCCGACAGGGGGCCTGATCAGCCCCAGCATTTT

clone size: -
J gene: TRBJ2-7
D gene: TRBD1
CDR3 length: 14
V gene: TRBV9
CDR3 protein: CASSAGQGTYEQYF
CDR3 DNA: TGTGCCAGCAGCGCGGGACAGGGAACCTACGAGCAGTACTTC

clone size: -
J gene: TRBJ1-1
D gene: -
CDR3 length: 14
V gene: TRBV4-1
CDR3 protein: CASRGLGAPTEAFF
CDR3 DNA: TGCGCCAGCAGGGGCCTGGGGGCGCCAACTGAAGCTTTCTTT

clone size: -
J gene: TRBJ2-7
D gene: -
CDR3 length: 11
V gene: TRBV28
CDR3 protein: CASSQTYEQYF
CDR3 DNA: TGTGCCAGCAGCCAAACCTACGAGCAGTACTTC

clone size: -
J gene: TRBJ1-1
D gene: -
CDR3 length: 16
V gene: TRBV6-6
CDR3 protein: CASSAPLGAVNTEAFF
CDR3 DNA: TGTGCCAGCAGTGCCCCACTGGGGGCGGTGAACACTGAAGCTTTCTTT

clone size: once
J gene: TRBJ2-2
D gene: -
CDR3 length: 16
V gene: TRBV9
CDR3 protein: CASSGQGLVSTGELFF
CDR3 DNA: TGTGCCAGCAGCGGCCAGGGTTTGGTATCCACCGGGGAGCTGTTTTTT

clone size: -
J gene: TRBJ2-1
D gene: -
CDR3 length: 16
V gene: TRBV4-3
CDR3 protein: CASSQERGVSYNEQFF
CDR3 DNA: TGCGCCAGCAGCCAAGAAAGAGGAGTGAGCTACAATGAGCAGTTCTTC

clone size: -
J gene: TRBJ1-2
D gene: -
CDR3 length: 15
V gene: TRBV2
CDR3 protein: CASSEQGLANYGYTF
CDR3 DNA: TGTGCCAGCAGTGAGCAGGGGCTCGCTAACTATGGCTACACCTTC

clone size: once
J gene: TRBJ1-4
D gene: -
CDR3 length: 14
V gene: TRBV5-5
CDR3 protein: CASSLTTGREKLFF
CDR3 DNA: TGTGCCAGCAGCTTGACGACAGGTCGAGAAAAACTGTTTTTT

clone size: -
J gene: TRBJ2-7
D gene: -
CDR3 length: 16
V gene: TRBV11-2
CDR3 protein: CASSLDFTGRESKQYF
CDR3 DNA: TGTGCCAGCAGCTTAGATTTCACAGGGCGCGAATCCAAGCAGTACTTC

clone size: -
J gene: TRBJ2-5
D gene: TRBD1
CDR3 length: 15
V gene: TRBV5-1
CDR3 protein: CASSLEQGQGKTQYF
CDR3 DNA: TGCGCCAGCAGCTTGGAGCAGGGACAGGGGAAGACCCAGTACTTC

clone size: -
J gene: TRBJ2-5
D gene: -
CDR3 length: 14
V gene: TRBV2
CDR3 protein: CASSLQGEEETQYF
CDR3 DNA: TGTGCCAGCAGCCTGCAGGGGGAGGAAGAGACCCAGTACTTC

clone size: -
J gene: TRBJ2-3
D gene: TRBD1
CDR3 length: 15
V gene: TRBV30
CDR3 protein: CAWSGQGFSTDTQYF
CDR3 DNA: TGTGCCTGGAGTGGACAGGGGTTCAGCACAGATACGCAGTATTTT

clone size: -
J gene: TRBJ2-7
D gene: TRBD1
CDR3 length: 15
V gene: TRBV7-2
CDR3 protein: CASRRTGTADYEQYF
CDR3 DNA: TGTGCCAGCAGACGAACCGGGACAGCGGACTACGAGCAGTACTTC

clone size: once
J gene: TRBJ2-1
D gene: -
CDR3 length: 15
V gene: TRBV4-2
CDR3 protein: CASSLRLEGNNEQFF
CDR3 DNA: TGTGCCAGCAGCCTAAGACTAGAAGGGAACAATGAGCAGTTCTTC

clone size: -
J gene: TRBJ2-5
D gene: TRBD1
CDR3 length: 12
V gene: TRBV6-1
CDR3 protein: CASSVQGETQYF
CDR3 DNA: TGTGCCAGCAGTGTACAGGGGGAGACCCAGTACTTC

clone size: -
J gene: TRBJ2-1
D gene: TRBD2
CDR3 length: 15
V gene: TRBV7-3
CDR3 protein: CASRKSGTSSGEQFF
CDR3 DNA: TGTGCCAGCAGAAAGTCCGGGACTAGTAGTGGTGAGCAGTTCTTC

clone size: -
J gene: TRBJ1-1
D gene: -
CDR3 length: 14
V gene: TRBV5-4
CDR3 protein: CASSFFSENTEAFF
CDR3 DNA: TGTGCCAGCAGCTTTTTTTCAGAGAACACTGAAGCTTTCTTT